Listed below are T cell receptor beta chains from one sample, sequenced in a study of cytomegalovirus exposure and HLA in healthy donors. Profiled with immunoSEQ multiplex PCR; TCRdb holds only in-frame clones, not every one. The sample lists about 120,000 clones, 65% to 90% occurring once. Sequencing used PBMCs. These receptor sequences come from a woman aged 40 to 50 in good health and CMV-seronegative. Both conserved end residues are part of each CDR3. Each record gives: V gene, D gene, clone size, CDR3 protein. A D gene is named only where the DNA matches it firmly. Not all rows give a size; the values are once, few, many and, for expanded clones, a class.

v_gene: TRBV10-1
d_gene: TRBD1
abundance: NA
CDR3aa: CASSEWTGGPPLRVDTEAFF

v_gene: TRBV6-1
d_gene: TRBD2
abundance: NA
CDR3aa: CASRGLAVGHEQFF

v_gene: TRBV19
d_gene: NA
abundance: NA
CDR3aa: CASSTGQSSYNSPLHF

v_gene: TRBV4-2
d_gene: NA
abundance: few
CDR3aa: CASSRGGNTEAFF

v_gene: TRBV7-9
d_gene: TRBD1
abundance: NA
CDR3aa: CSSSSIGQGQKKGTEAFF

v_gene: TRBV5-6
d_gene: TRBD1
abundance: NA
CDR3aa: CASSFVDRVEETQYF

v_gene: TRBV4-1
d_gene: NA
abundance: NA
CDR3aa: CASSQVGEDYGYTF

v_gene: TRBV19
d_gene: TRBD1
abundance: NA
CDR3aa: CASSTAGQTNQPQHF

v_gene: TRBV2
d_gene: TRBD2
abundance: NA
CDR3aa: CASSRLAGAYEQYF

v_gene: TRBV5-1
d_gene: NA
abundance: NA
CDR3aa: CASSSTGGGTDTQYF

v_gene: TRBV10-3
d_gene: NA
abundance: once
CDR3aa: CAISVGGVYGYTF

v_gene: TRBV13
d_gene: TRBD2
abundance: NA
CDR3aa: CASSFEREVVMSSHSTDAQYF

v_gene: TRBV4-2
d_gene: NA
abundance: few
CDR3aa: CASSESSGANVLTF

v_gene: TRBV4-1
d_gene: TRBD2
abundance: NA
CDR3aa: CASSQAPPSGFGNEQFF

v_gene: TRBV11-1
d_gene: NA
abundance: NA
CDR3aa: CASLDTGELFF

v_gene: TRBV6-1
d_gene: NA
abundance: few
CDR3aa: CASSSVGVANQPQHF

v_gene: TRBV5-6
d_gene: TRBD1
abundance: NA
CDR3aa: CASRRTGTTEAFF